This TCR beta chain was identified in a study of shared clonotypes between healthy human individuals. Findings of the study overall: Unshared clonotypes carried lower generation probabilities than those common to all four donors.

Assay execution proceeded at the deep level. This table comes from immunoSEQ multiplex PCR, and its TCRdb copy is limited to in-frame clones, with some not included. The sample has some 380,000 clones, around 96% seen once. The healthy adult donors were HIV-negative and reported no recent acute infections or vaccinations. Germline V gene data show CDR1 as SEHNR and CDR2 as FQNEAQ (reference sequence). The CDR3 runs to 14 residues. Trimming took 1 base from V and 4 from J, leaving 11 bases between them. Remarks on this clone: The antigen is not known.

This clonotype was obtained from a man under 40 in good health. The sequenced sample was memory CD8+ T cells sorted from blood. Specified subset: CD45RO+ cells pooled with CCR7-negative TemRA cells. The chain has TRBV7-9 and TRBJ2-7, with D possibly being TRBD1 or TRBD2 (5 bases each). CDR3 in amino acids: CASSLGEGIYEQYF. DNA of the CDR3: TGTGCCAGCAGCTTAGGTGAGGGGATATACGAGCAGTACTTC.